The 20 T cell receptor beta chains below come from one sample, sequenced in a study of regulatory T cells in long-lasting Graves disease. iRepertoire HTBI primers and Arm-PCR of CDR3 regions built TCR beta libraries. TCRdb processed the multiplex PCR reads anew with MiXCR; each CDR3 protein has one entry. The sample contains 400,000 to 500,000 distinct CDR3 sequences, 12% to 15% of which appear only once. Documented time point: newly diagnosed GD, antithyroid drugs for less than 3 months. Preparation of the TCR library used RNA extracted from PBMCs. These data were likewise used in another study, on T cells in Graves' hyperthyroidism and ophthalmopathy.

The material sequenced was peripheral blood mononuclear cells (PBMCs), taken at new diagnosis, from a patient treated with antithyroid drugs. These receptors were taken from a woman aged 45-65 years with Graves disease.

For this clonotype: A read error may explain this, as a much larger clone is one base away. Because the CDR3 is missing its conserved closing phenylalanine or tryptophan, this is likely a read error. J is TRBJ2-6 and V is TRBV27; D unclear. Trimming removed 6 bases from V and 1 base from J, with 16 bases in between. Looked up from germline, CDR1 is MNHEY and CDR2 is SMNVEV (reference sequence). The CDR3 runs 17 residues. The CDR3 is CASSPTSLGSGANVLTL. The CDR3 coding sequence is TGTGCCAGCAGCCCGACATCACTGGGGTCTGGGGCCAACGTCCTGACTCTC.

This clonotype was counted a few times. V is TRBV19 and J is TRBJ2-3; TRBD1 might be the D (7 bases). CDR1 is LNHDA, CDR2 SQIVND, per germline (reference sequence). Trimming took 5 bases from V and 2 from J, leaving 26 bases between them. The length of the CDR3 is 19 residues. CDR3 DNA sequence: TGTGCCAGTAGTGTGAACCGGGACAGTGGAGGGGCCACCACAGATACGCAGTATTTT. It translates to CASSVNRDSGGATTDTQYF.

This clonotype was recorded a few times. The V and J genes are TRBV28 and TRBJ2-4, with 12 positions matching TRBD2. Germline V gives CDR1 MDHEN, CDR2 SYDVKM. The CDR3 runs 17 residues. After removal of 6 bases from V and 2 bases from J, the junction contained 8 bases not matched to a gene. CDR3 nucleotides: TGTGCCAGCAGAAACCCCCTAGCGGGAGGGCCCAAAAACATTCAGTACTTC. Encoded protein: CASRNPLAGGPKNIQYF.

The chain carries TRBV11-2 and TRBJ2-3; TRBD2 matches 8 bases. The DNA end favors TRBJ2-5, so the J call may be wrong. The V gene's germline CDR1 is SGHAT and CDR2 FQNNGV. The CDR3 spans 14 residues. DNA of the CDR3: TGTGCCAGCAGCTCGGGACTAGACCTTGAGACCCAGTACTTC. It encodes CASSSGLDLETQYF.

The genes are TRBV9 and TRBJ2-2; TRBD2 matches at 8 bases. The V gene end was trimmed by 0 bases and the J gene end by 6 bases; junction bases not matched to a gene: 7. CDR3 length: 16 residues. The germline V gene encodes CDR1 SGDLS and CDR2 YYNGEE. Written as DNA, the CDR3 is TGTGCCAGCAGCGTAGTGACCGGGAGGGCCTCCGGGGAGCTGTTTTTT. Its protein is CASSVVTGRASGELFF.

There are many counts of this clonotype. The J gene is TRBJ2-7, the V gene TRBV28; D possibly corresponds to TRBD1 (5 bases). V lost 9 bases, J lost 2 bases, and 17 bases lay in between. Per germline, CDR1 MDHEN and CDR2 SYDVKM. The CDR3 is 14 residues long. The CDR3 here is CASRNQGDTYEQYF. The CDR3 DNA follows: TGTGCCAGTAGGAATCAAGGGGATACCTACGAGCAGTACTTC.

This clonotype appeared many times. One end of the junction varies from germline; a read error may be responsible. The rearrangement links TRBV5-1 to TRBJ1-5; D ambiguous. The CDR3 has 13 residues. Germline-derived CDR1 and CDR2 are SGHRS and YFSETQ. CDR3 sequence: CASSLDRNQPQHF. The CDR3 DNA follows: TGTGCCAGCAGCTTAGATCGGAATCAGCCCCAGCATTTT.

The V and J genes are TRBV7-2 and TRBJ1-3, with D perhaps matching TRBD1 (5 bases). The CDR3 is 17 amino acids. From germline, CDR1 is SGHTA and CDR2 FQGNSA. The V end was cut by 1 base, the J end by 0 bases, with 13 bases between. The CDR3 nucleotides read TGTGCCAGCAGCTTAGTTGGGGGTTTTCACTCTGGAAACACCATATATTTT. The encoded protein is CASSLVGGFHSGNTIYF.

The rearrangement joins TRBV29-1 to TRBJ1-2, with TRBD1 identical over 9 bases. Germline CDR1 and CDR2: SQVTM and ANQGSEA. The CDR3 covers 13 residues. V lost 1 base, J lost 7 bases, and 4 bases stayed unmatched. CDR3 coding DNA: TGCAGCGTTGAAGTACAGGGGGCGACTGGCTACACCTTC. Amino acids: CSVEVQGATGYTF.

This clonotype was observed many times. The chain joins TRBV6-2 or TRBV6-3 to TRBJ2-1; 16 positions match TRBD2. Germline V gene sequence: CDR1 MNHEY, CDR2 SVGEGT. V lost 7 bases, J lost 6 bases, and 6 bases stayed unmatched. The CDR3 is 16 amino acids. CDR3 region: CASIGTSGRDFNEQFF. The DNA of the CDR3 is TGTGCCAGCATTGGGACTAGCGGGAGGGATTTCAATGAGCAGTTCTTC.

V and J are TRBV28 and TRBJ2-2; 13 nucleotides match TRBD2. The CDR3 has 15 amino acids. CDR1 is MDHEN, CDR2 SYDVKM, per germline. Losses at the gene ends were 5 bases for V and 7 bases for J; bases not matched to a gene: 4. The CDR3 nucleotides are TGTGCCAGCAGTACGACTAGCGGGAGGTTCGGGGAGCTGTTTTTT. It translates to CASSTTSGRFGELFF.

This clonotype was recorded many times. V usage is TRBV6-2 or TRBV6-3 and J usage is TRBJ2-7; D uncertain. The CDR3 contains 14 residues. Trimming removed 0 bases at V and 0 bases at J, with 6 bases between. From germline, CDR1 is MNHEY and CDR2 SVGEGT. This CDR3 reads CASSYSPYSYEQYF. CDR3 coding DNA: TGTGCCAGCAGTTACTCTCCCTACTCCTACGAGCAGTACTTC.

This clonotype was seen ten or more times. The chain carries TRBV28 and TRBJ2-7; possibly TRBD1 or TRBD2 for D (6 bases each). The CDR3 is made up of 15 amino acids. Trimming took off 5 bases at V and 1 base at J, with 15 bases between the two ends. CDR1 is MDHEN, CDR2 SYDVKM, per germline. The CDR3 protein is CASSSRRGLSYEQYF. The CDR3 nucleotides read TGTGCCAGCAGTAGCCGCAGGGGACTTTCCTACGAGCAGTACTTC.

This clonotype was seen at least ten times. The chain recombines TRBV20-1 with TRBJ2-7, with D maybe TRBD2 (6 bases). The V gene lost 1 base and the J gene lost 7 bases, with 17 bases spanning the gap. This CDR3 has 14 amino acids. Germline V gene data show CDR1 as DFQATT and CDR2 as SNEGSKA (reference sequence). The CDR3: CSARGWRDPWEQYF. DNA of the CDR3: TGCAGTGCTAGAGGGTGGCGGGACCCCTGGGAGCAGTACTTC.

This clonotype was seen only a few times. The V gene is TRBV28, the J gene TRBJ2-7; 10 bases align to TRBD2. Germline values: CDR1 MDHEN, CDR2 SYDVKM. The CDR3 is 14 amino acids. Trimming cost V 6 bases and J 4 bases; bases outside gene matches: 6. The CDR3 nucleotides read TGTGCCAGCAGCACCGGGACTAGCGATTACGAGCAGTACTTC. It codes for CASSTGTSDYEQYF.

A single count supports this clonotype. The rearrangement uses TRBV30 and TRBJ1-3; D is perhaps TRBD1 (5 bases). Germline lookup yields CDR1 GTSNPN and CDR2 SVGIG (reference sequence). This CDR3 has 14 residues. The V gene lost 6 bases and the J gene lost 4 bases, with 16 bases spanning the gap. The DNA for the CDR3 is TGTGCCTGCTCGGGGCAGCTGTGGGGAAACACCATATATTTT. Translating gives CACSGQLWGNTIYF.

The chain couples TRBV6-1 to TRBJ2-1, with TRBD1 matching over 8 bases. V dropped 3 bases and J dropped 4; count of bases not matched to a gene: 5. Germline-derived CDR1 and CDR2 are MNHNS and SASEGT. The CDR3 has 15 residues. CDR3 sequence reads: CASSETGVSYNEQFF. In DNA form, the CDR3 reads TGTGCCAGCAGTGAGACAGGGGTGAGTTACAATGAGCAGTTCTTC.

This clonotype was counted only a few times. The chain employs TRBV18 and TRBJ2-7, with a tentative D call TRBD1 (6 bases). The CDR3 runs to 14 residues. Germline loops: CDR1 KGHSH, CDR2 LQKENI. Trimming removed 3 bases at V and 3 bases at J, with 12 bases between. CDR3 sequence: CASSPVGQSYEQYF. CDR3 coding DNA: TGTGCCAGCTCACCGGTAGGACAGAGCTACGAGCAGTACTTC.

The V and J genes are TRBV7-9 and TRBJ2-1; no definite D call. Gene TRBJ2-5 matches the end of the DNA better, so the J call may be wrong. The germline gives CDR1 SEHNR, CDR2 FQNEAQ (reference sequence). This CDR3 is built from 14 residues. CDR3 loop: CASSSIQDQETQYF. As DNA, the CDR3 is TGTGCCAGCAGCTCGATACAAGATCAAGAGACCCAGTACTTC.

This clonotype was seen repeatedly, ten times or more. The rearrangement joins TRBV7-8 to TRBJ2-1; maybe TRBD2 (6 bases). Germline CDR1 SGHVS, CDR2 FQNEAQ. The V gene lost 1 base and the J gene lost 3 bases, with 13 bases spanning the gap. The CDR3 contains 16 residues. The CDR3: CASSLEWGVGYNEQFF. CDR3 in DNA: TGTGCCAGCAGCTTAGAGTGGGGGGTGGGCTACAATGAGCAGTTCTTC.